The T cell receptor (beta chain) described here comes from a study of T cells in Graves' hyperthyroidism and ophthalmopathy (dated by TCRdb to about 2019). Study-wide context: Peripheral blood samples were taken at the time of initial diagnosis, prior to any treatment. TCR V-J signatures able to tell the groups apart were searched for in a discovery cohort of 90 to 100 patients, of whom under 45 had Graves' ophthalmopathy and some 60 had stable Graves' hyperthyroidism. Following sampling, methimazole starting at 30 mg daily was given to hyperthyroidism patients, and high-dose intravenous methylprednisolone was given to ophthalmopathy patients. The study also compared thyroid tissue and blood T-cell repertoires from five or six Graves' hyperthyroidism patients. Prospective prediction of ophthalmopathy was tested in an independent validation cohort of under 20 hyperthyroidism patients and some 17 patients who later progressed to ophthalmopathy. According to the paper, TCR Vbeta CDR3 sequencing was carried out on 135 peripheral blood samples, which came from 40 to 45 ophthalmopathy, approximately 78 hyperthyroidism and roughly 17 progressor patients. The approximately 97 discovery patients were randomly divided into training and test sets at a 7:3 ratio. Broad study findings and their caveats: A 13 V-J signature model separated ophthalmopathy from stable hyperthyroidism, with about 90% sensitivity and just under 84% specificity in cross-validation and 80%/75% in testing. No statistical method was used to set the sample size in advance, and investigators knew the group allocation. During validation, the model predicted progression to ophthalmopathy a median of around six months ahead of onset, with more than 60% sensitivity and roughly 72% specificity. Most expanded thyroid clonotypes (frequency above 0.001) were also detected in blood, a finding suggesting that blood repertoires may reflect thyroid immune responses.

In the case of this clonotype: Its antigen target is currently unknown. No much larger clone is present one base from it, and per-base qualities are unavailable.

Stable Graves' hyperthyroidism was defined as no progression to ophthalmopathy during 18 months of follow-up. Hyperthyroidism patients were aged 18 to 65 years and newly diagnosed, with disease duration of less than 2 months. The study excluded patients with uncontrolled infections, other autoimmune diseases, pregnancy or lactation. Clinical symptoms, serum thyroxine and TRAb, thyroid ultrasound, and orbital computed tomography formed the basis for the diagnoses. Ficoll-Paque density gradient centrifugation was used to isolate PBMCs from around 10 ml of fresh peripheral blood. Total RNA was extracted with Trizol reagent, and quality was checked on an Agilent 2100 Bioanalyzer. The CDR3 has 13 amino acids, counting the end cysteine and phenylalanine. The read is trimmed to its CDR3 DNA, 39 bases read in frame from base 1. For this chain, trimming is 6 bases at the V end and 3 bases at the J end, and the number of junction bases without a gene match is 3. CDR1 SQVTM and CDR2 ANQGSEA are derived from the germline V gene.

Amplification of TCR beta CDR3 regions was carried out from RNA transcripts. The first round of RT-PCR for the TCR CDR3 was performed with the HTBI primer set and the Qiagen OneStep RT-PCR kit. The libraries were constructed in a second round of multiplex PCR and then size-selected and purified. Sequencing of the libraries was done on an Illumina HiSeq2000 using paired-end 100 bp reads. The authors' pipeline ran thus. SOAPnuke was used to process the raw data, throwing out any read that contained adapters or uncalled bases, had a mean Phred below 15, or lacked an exact constant-primer or identifier match. COPE v1.2.5 was used to merge high-quality paired reads, and clonotypes were defined as unique nucleotide sequences. MiTCR v1.1 was used to align clonotypes to the IMGT TRBV, TRBD and TRBJ reference segments. Only V-J combinations with frequency above 0.0001, covering about 99% of repertoires, were analysed. The TCS score was defined as F50 (clonal expansion) divided by E x V (chaos), with BLOSUM62-based TCRdist calculated between CDR3 peptides within each V-J. Welch's t-statistics and random forest reduced 514 V-J features to under 15, which were used in a naive Bayes classifier (R e1071). Using fastp at Q25 and MiXCR, TCRdb reprocessed the public reads and kept productive beta chains. Rows with one shared CDR3 protein collapse into an entry with the most common genes and DNA. The V and J calls and clone size are TCRdb's, not the authors'. A total of 350,000 to 400,000 distinct CDR3 sequences appear in this sample, about 18% of them only once. The ten largest clones capture around 3.6% of the sample.

This sequence uses TRBV29-1 and TRBJ1-2; 11 junctional bases match TRBD1. What was sequenced was blood. This TCR came from a woman under 30 with Graves' hyperthyroidism. The DNA is TGCAGCGTGGACAGGGGGCGAGACTATGGCTACACCTTC. This sequence encodes CSVDRGRDYGYTF.